This T cell receptor (beta chain) came from a study of human T cells and chemical hapten exposure. V lost 6 bases and J 4 bases, leaving 19 bases between the germline ends. Germline values: CDR1 SEHNR, CDR2 FQNEAQ (reference sequence). The CDR3 runs 16 residues. TCRdb reanalysed the RACE reads using MiXCR and keeps one entry per CDR3 protein. The data show about 360,000 distinct CDR3 sequences, approximately 6.3% seen once. Time point: patch test 1, 2 weeks after DPC sensitization. Stated treatment: therapeutic diphenylcyclopropenone sensitization with weekly scalp DPC. With respect to this clonotype: Its antigen is unknown.

Study results and limitations: PT1 expanded TCR numbers rose with patch test score. Expanded TCRs showed more large CDR3 clusters than pre-sensitization or healthy control sets.

This chain uses TRBV7-9 with TRBJ2-1, with a tentative D call TRBD2 (7 bases). This clonotype was obtained from a woman between 18 and 30 years old with alopecia areata. Some clones in this sample may be carry-over from other donors' samples. Sequenced material: whole blood, taken in connection with sensitization to the hapten diphenylcyclopropenone (DPC). CDR3 in DNA: TGTGCCAGCAGGACCGGGGGGCCGCCCTCATACAATGAGCAGTTCTTC. Amino acid sequence: CASRTGGPPSYNEQFF.